This T cell receptor beta chain was found in a study of OX40 agonist ivuxolimab in advanced cancers. Turning to the study itself: Ivuxolimab is an agonistic anti-OX40 (CD134) antibody, and patients were treated with it. Notes on the study in general: Dosing at 0.1 to 3.0 mg/kg was accompanied by clonal expansion of CD4+ and CD8+ blood T cells by week 6.

The CDR3 runs 10 residues. The ends were cut back, 5 bases at V and 4 bases at J, with 2 bases in the middle. Germline values: CDR1 SGHVS, CDR2 FQNEAQ. In the case of this clone: Its specificity is not known.

The method was immunoSEQ multiplex PCR; TCRdb's version includes in-frame clones alone and lacks a portion of them. The sample shows under 70,000 clones, 75% to 90% of them seen only once. This chain uses TRBV7-8 with TRBJ2-5; D ambiguous. Sample: CD4+ or CD8+ T cells sorted from blood, taken in a trial of the OX40 agonist ivuxolimab. The receptor comes from an adult with an advanced solid tumor such as melanoma, head and neck, liver or kidney cancer. DNA for the CDR3: TGTGCCAGCAGCCGAGAGACCCAGTACTTC. It yields the protein CASSRETQYF.